The next 32 T cell receptor beta chains were all read from a single sample in a study of blood T cell repertoires in COVID-19. Assay: immunoSEQ multiplex PCR; the TCRdb copy retains only in-frame clones and omits some. This table has more than 250,000 clones, about 89% appearing once. The sequenced sample consisted of PBMCs or T cells enriched from blood (not recorded which). These receptors were collected from a woman younger than 30 who had recovered from COVID-19.

The chain combines TRBV29-1 with TRBJ2-1, with 7 bases that match TRBD2. The CDR3 contains 13 residues. Germline loops: CDR1 SQVTM, CDR2 ANQGSEA. V lost 8 bases to trimming and J lost 5 bases; unmatched junction nucleotides: 9. The CDR3 DNA reads as TGCAGCACCTCCCGGGACTACCACAATGAGCAGTTCTTC. Translated: CSTSRDYHNEQFF.

This chain uses TRBV27 with TRBJ2-7; D gene unclear. The CDR3 totals 14 residues. From germline, CDR1 is MNHEY and CDR2 SMNVEV (reference sequence). Trimming pared 2 bases from V and 2 bases from J, leaving 10 bases between. The CDR3 DNA reads as TGTGCCAGCAGTTTAGCGGCTTCAACCTACGAGCAGTACTTC. Amino acid sequence: CASSLAASTYEQYF.

This clone is a singleton in its sample. The V gene is TRBV2, the J gene TRBJ2-1, with 7 bases matching TRBD1. J gave up 7 bases and V 5 bases, and 14 bases lay outside the gene matches. Germline CDR1 is SNHLY and CDR2 is FYNNEI. The CDR3 is made up of 16 amino acids. The CDR3: CASSHPTGSLTNEQFF. The CDR3 DNA sequence: TGTGCCAGCAGTCACCCGACAGGGAGCCTGACGAATGAGCAGTTCTTC.

The chain links TRBV15 to TRBJ1-6; a possible D gene is TRBD1 (6 bases). The CDR3 runs 15 residues. CDR1 is LNHNV and CDR2 is YYDKDF in the germline V gene (reference sequence). V gave up 3 bases and J gave up 5 bases, with 11 bases separating them. The CDR3 here is CATSRTTGHNSPLHF. In nucleotides, the CDR3 is TGTGCCACCAGCAGGACGACAGGCCATAATTCACCCCTCCACTTT. Full variable domain (outside the CDR3, taken from reference TRBV15 and TRBJ1-6): DAMVIQNPRYQVTQFGKPVTLSCSQTLNHNVMYWYQQKSSQAPKLLFHYYDKDFNNEADTPDNFQSRRPNTSFCFLDIRSPGLGDTAMYLCATSRTTGHNSPLHFGNGTRLTVT.

This chain joins TRBV6-5 and TRBJ1-6; D uncertain. Between the trimmed V and J ends, which lost 0 bases and 3 bases, there was a span of 9 bases. The CDR3 sequence is 16 residues long. The germline V gene has CDR1 MNHEY and CDR2 SVGAGI. The CDR3 loop is CASSYSSGNYNSPLHF. The CDR3 DNA is TGTGCCAGCAGTTACTCATCGGGGAACTATAATTCACCCCTCCACTTT.

The rearrangement links TRBV7-2 to TRBJ2-2, with TRBD2 matching 13 bases. The germline gives CDR1 SGHTA, CDR2 FQGNSA. This CDR3 has 19 residues. The V and J ends lost 4 bases and 4 bases, in that order; junction bases with no gene match: 12. The CDR3 loop reads CASSSERTSGRWGTGELFF. The CDR3 DNA follows: TGTGCCAGCAGCTCTGAGAGGACTAGCGGGAGATGGGGCACCGGGGAGCTGTTTTTT.

This clone has a single count. The V call is TRBV3-1 (or the pseudogene TRBV3-2), the J call TRBJ1-1; unclear D gene. Trimming left V 1 base short and J 0 bases short, with 6 bases between. The germline gives CDR1 LGHDT, CDR2 YNNKEL (reference sequence). The CDR3 extends over 14 amino acids. CDR3: CASSQGGVNTEAFF. The CDR3 region has the DNA TGTGCCAGCAGCCAAGGCGGCGTGAACACTGAAGCTTTCTTT.

A single count supports this clone. The rearrangement joins TRBV18 to TRBJ2-7; 11 bases map to TRBD2. V trimming: 0 bases; J trimming: 2 bases; junction bases outside the gene matches: 3. The CDR3 runs to 16 residues. The germline CDR1 and CDR2 sequences are KGHSH and LQKENI. The CDR3 spells CASSPPIAGGTYEQYF. The CDR3 nucleotides are TGTGCCAGCTCACCACCCATAGCGGGGGGGACCTACGAGCAGTACTTC.

The chain combines TRBV9 with TRBJ2-5; maybe TRBD2 (6 bases). Germline V CDR1 and CDR2: SGDLS, YYNGEE. The CDR3 consists of 13 residues. With 4 bases removed from V and 4 bases from J, the gap between germline ends came to 11 bases. The CDR3 spells CASSRGLLETQYF. The CDR3 DNA follows: TGTGCCAGCAGCCGCGGACTATTAGAGACCCAGTACTTC.

This clone was observed a single time. V gene TRBV27 combines with J gene TRBJ2-7, with D tentatively TRBD1 (6 bases). The CDR3 has 12 amino acids. V lost 8 bases and J lost 2, with 10 bases in between. The germline CDR1 and CDR2 sequences are MNHEY and SMNVEV (reference sequence). The CDR3 region is CASGTGPYEQYF. The DNA for the CDR3 is TGTGCCAGCGGCACAGGGCCCTACGAGCAGTACTTC.

The gene calls are TRBV28 and TRBJ2-3, with D unresolved. The CDR3 loop spans 13 amino acids. V was shortened by 6 bases and J by 3 bases, with 10 bases between the two germline ends. CDR1 and CDR2 (germline): MDHEN, SYDVKM. CDR3 loop: CASSPLGTDTQYF. The CDR3 DNA reads as TGTGCCAGCAGCCCCCTCGGGACAGATACGCAGTATTTT.

The gene calls are TRBV19 and TRBJ1-2; 9 bases agree with TRBD1. The CDR3 extends over 13 amino acids. Germline V gene data show CDR1 as LNHDA and CDR2 as SQIVND (reference sequence). Trimming at V came to 4 bases and at J to 5 bases, leaving 2 bases not matched to a gene. CDR3 protein: CASSKQGAYGYTF. CDR3 DNA: TGTGCCAGTAGTAAACAGGGGGCGTATGGCTACACCTTC.

The rearrangement links TRBV19 to TRBJ2-5; D unclear. Per germline, CDR1 LNHDA and CDR2 SQIVND (reference sequence). CDR3 length: 15 residues. Trimming left V 0 bases short and J 5 bases short, with 13 bases between. CDR3 amino acids: CASSIETDPLETQYF. In DNA, the CDR3 is TGTGCCAGTAGTATAGAAACAGACCCTTTGGAGACCCAGTACTTC. Looking up the rest from reference TRBV19 and TRBJ2-5 gives the full variable domain: DGGITQSPKYLFRKEGQNVTLSCEQNLNHDAMYWYRQDPGQGLRLIYYSQIVNDFQKGDIAEGYSVSREKKESFPLTVTSAQKNPTAFYLCASSIETDPLETQYFGPGTRLLVL.

The CDR3 spells CASSNRQGMNTEAFF. CDR3 bases: TGTGCCAGCAGTAACCGACAGGGCATGAACACTGAAGCTTTCTTT. The V gene is TRBV27, the J gene TRBJ1-1; 7 bases are shared with TRBD1. Germline V CDR1 and CDR2: MNHEY, SMNVEV (reference sequence). The CDR3 extends over 15 amino acids. V lost 5 bases, J lost 0 bases, and 6 bases stayed unmatched.

This clone appeared a few times. The rearrangement joins TRBV4-1 to TRBJ2-2; D may be TRBD1 (5 bases). Germline CDR1 MGHRA, CDR2 YSYEKL. V lost 1 base to trimming and J lost 7 bases, with 13 bases between them. The CDR3 runs 15 residues. CDR3 sequence reads: CASSQVWQGDGELFF. The CDR3 DNA is TGCGCCAGCAGCCAAGTGTGGCAGGGTGACGGGGAGCTGTTTTTT.

The chain carries TRBV5-1 and TRBJ2-7; 7 bases map to TRBD1. This CDR3 region has 14 residues. After removal of 4 bases from V and 0 bases from J, the junction contained 4 bases not matched to a gene. In germline, CDR1 is SGHRS, CDR2 YFSETQ. DNA of the CDR3: TGCGCCAGCAGCCCTTGGGACAGCTCCTACGAGCAGTACTTC. This codes for CASSPWDSSYEQYF. The full variable domain, its missing parts supplied by reference TRBV5-1 and TRBJ2-7, is KAGVTQTPRYLIKTRGQQVTLSCSPISGHRSVSWYQQTPGQGLQFLFEYFSETQRNKGNFPGRFSGRQFSNSRSEMNVSTLELGDSALYLCASSPWDSSYEQYFGPGTRLTVT.

V is TRBV9 and J is TRBJ2-3; D is unclear. The CDR3 runs 13 residues. Germline-derived CDR1 and CDR2 are SGDLS and YYNGEE. Trimming pared 3 bases from V and 2 bases from J, leaving 7 bases between. DNA for the CDR3: TGTGCCAGCAGCGGCGGCTACACAGATACGCAGTATTTT. The encoded protein is CASSGGYTDTQYF.

The chain combines TRBV6-2 or TRBV6-3 with TRBJ2-2, with D possibly matching TRBD1 (5 bases). CDR3 length: 15 amino acids. Germline CDR1 MNHEY, CDR2 SVGEGT. The V gene lost 5 bases and the J gene lost 7 bases, with 17 bases spanning the gap. As DNA, the CDR3 is TGTGCCAGCAGTGACCCGACAAGGGGTCACGGGGAGCTGTTTTTT. It is translated as CASSDPTRGHGELFF.

The CDR3 DNA reads as TGTGCCTGGGGGGGACTACTCTCCTACGAGCAGTACTTC. Translation gives CAWGGLLSYEQYF. The chain recombines TRBV30 with TRBJ2-7; 7 bases map to TRBD2. Germline CDR1 GTSNPN, CDR2 SVGIG (reference sequence). The CDR3 is 13 amino acids. The J segment lost 0 bases and the V segment lost 5 bases, leaving 4 bases of the junction unmatched.

This rearrangement joins TRBV27 to TRBJ2-1; D unresolved. This CDR3 comprises 11 residues. Trimming shortened V by 6 bases and J by 6 bases, and 6 bases separated the two germline ends. The germline CDR1 and CDR2 sequences are MNHEY and SMNVEV (reference sequence). In DNA, the CDR3 is TGTGCCAGCAGGGCTAGCAATGAGCAGTTCTTC. This sequence encodes CASRASNEQFF.

The rearrangement links TRBV18 to TRBJ1-5; a possible D gene is TRBD1 (6 bases). Trimming pared 6 bases from V and 4 bases from J, leaving 13 bases between. Germline V lookup: CDR1 KGHSH, CDR2 LQKENI. The CDR3 has 14 amino acids. The CDR3 DNA is TGTGCCAGCTCTCCAAACAGGGAAAATCAGCCCCAGCATTTT. It encodes CASSPNRENQPQHF. Full variable domain (outside the CDR3, taken from reference TRBV18 and TRBJ1-5): NAGVMQNPRHLVRRRGQEARLRCSPMKGHSHVYWYRQLPEEGLKFMVYLQKENIIDESGMPKERFSAEFPKEGPSILRIQQVVRGDSAAYFCASSPNRENQPQHFGDGTRLSIL.

The genes are TRBV18 and TRBJ2-1; 8 bases agree with TRBD2. V lost 4 bases, J lost 2 bases, and 13 bases stayed unmatched. CDR3 size: 18 residues. The germline CDR1 and CDR2 sequences are KGHSH and LQKENI. CDR3 coding DNA: TGTGCCAGCTCACTGTTTGTGGTTCGGGAGGGAGCCTACAATGAGCAGTTCTTC. This sequence encodes CASSLFVVREGAYNEQFF.

The chain is built from TRBV18 and TRBJ1-1, with TRBD1 matching over 7 bases. The CDR3 spans 13 residues. V shed 3 bases and J 9 bases; nucleotides not matched to a gene: 7. Per the germline V gene, CDR1 is KGHSH and CDR2 is LQKENI. CDR3: CASSPTRDSQAFF. The CDR3 DNA reads as TGTGCCAGCTCACCGACACGGGACAGCCAAGCTTTCTTT.

This chain connects TRBV19 to TRBJ1-2, with D perhaps matching TRBD1 (6 bases). V was clipped by 4 bases and J by 2 bases, with 11 bases between them. The CDR3 runs 14 residues. The germline V gene has CDR1 LNHDA and CDR2 SQIVND (reference sequence). The CDR3 sequence is CASSTPQGNYGYTF. Written as DNA, the CDR3 is TGTGCCAGTAGTACCCCACAGGGAAACTATGGCTACACCTTC.

This sequence joins TRBV11-3 and TRBJ1-1; 7 positions agree with TRBD1. Germline V lookup: CDR1 SGHNT, CDR2 YENEEA. V was pared by 5 bases and J by 0 bases, with 12 bases of the junction left unmatched. The CDR3 spans 17 residues. CDR3 protein: CASSPTAGTGVNTEAFF. CDR3 DNA: TGTGCCAGCAGCCCAACGGCCGGTACAGGGGTGAACACTGAAGCTTTCTTT.

This chain joins TRBV2 and TRBJ1-1; D unresolved. Trimming left V 4 bases short and J 5 bases short, with 17 bases between. The germline V gene has CDR1 SNHLY and CDR2 FYNNEI. The CDR3 has 15 amino acids. For the CDR3, the DNA is TGTGCCAGCAGTGGATCGAACGGGGTACGTACTGAAGCTTTCTTT. Translated, it gives CASSGSNGVRTEAFF.

This clone came up once. The rearrangement links TRBV5-4 to TRBJ2-3; D gene ambiguous. The CDR3 spans 12 residues. Trimming took 5 bases from V and 6 from J, leaving 10 bases between them. Germline CDR1 is SGHNT and CDR2 is YYREEE (reference sequence). Written as DNA, the CDR3 is TGTGCCAGCAGGGCAGGTGGGGATACGCAGTATTTT. Residues: CASRAGGDTQYF.

The chain links TRBV3-1 (or the pseudogene TRBV3-2) to TRBJ2-2; unclear D gene. This CDR3 is built from 14 residues. Germline CDR1 reads LGHDT; CDR2 reads YNNKEL (reference sequence). Trimming left V 6 bases short and J 4 bases short, with 12 bases between. CDR3 coding DNA: TGTGCCAGCAGAGTAAACCGAGGCACCGGGGAGCTGTTTTTT. It codes for CASRVNRGTGELFF.

The V call is TRBV11-3, the J call TRBJ2-1; 10 nucleotides match TRBD1. Germline CDR1 and CDR2: SGHNT and YENEEA. Trimming removed 4 bases from V and 7 bases from J; junction bases left unmatched: 10. The CDR3 is 16 amino acids. The CDR3: CASSSGTGAASNEQFF. CDR3 coding DNA: TGTGCCAGCAGCTCGGGGACAGGGGCGGCCTCAAATGAGCAGTTCTTC.

The rearrangement uses TRBV21-1 and TRBJ2-1; TRBD2 is the table's D call and was not checked against the DNA. TRBV21-1 is marked as a pseudogene. The length of the CDR3 is 15 residues. The CDR3 reads CASSRLAGGPGEQFF. The DNA of the CDR3 is TGTGCCAGCAGCCGCCTAGCGGGAGGGCCGGGTGAGCAGTTCTTC.

V is TRBV5-6 and J is TRBJ2-2; tentatively, D is TRBD1 (5 bases). Germline V gene lookup returns CDR1 SGHDT and CDR2 YYEEEE. Deletions cut 1 base from V and 4 bases from J, with 14 bases between. CDR3 length: 16 residues. The CDR3 bases are TGTGCCAGCAGCTTGTTCCAGGGTGGTAGCACCGGGGAGCTGTTTTTT. This translates into CASSLFQGGSTGELFF.

V usage is TRBV29-1 and J usage is TRBJ2-1, with D maybe TRBD2 (5 bases). This CDR3 spans 15 amino acids. V lost 1 base and J lost 0, with 10 bases in between. Germline assignment: CDR1 SQVTM and CDR2 ANQGSEA. The CDR3 DNA follows: TGCAGCGTTGAAGGCGAGGGTAGCTCCTACAATGAGCAGTTCTTC. This sequence encodes CSVEGEGSSYNEQFF.